This T cell receptor beta chain is from a study of blood T cell repertoires in COVID-19. The protocol was immunoSEQ multiplex PCR, while the TCRdb copy is restricted to in-frame clones and leaves out a portion. The sample includes more than 200,000 clones, around 89% of them seen just once. The CDR3 is 15 residues long. The germline V gene has CDR1 SGHVS and CDR2 FNYEAQ. V dropped 5 bases and J dropped 10; count of bases not matched to a gene: 13. This clonotype originated in a woman in her thirties with COVID-19, enrolled during active disease. The chain links TRBV7-6 to TRBJ2-1; 8 bases match TRBD2. Sequencing was carried out using peripheral blood. CDR3: CASSLTTSATLEQFF. DNA for the CDR3: TGTGCCAGCAGCCTCACGACTAGCGCGACCCTCGAGCAGTTCTTC.